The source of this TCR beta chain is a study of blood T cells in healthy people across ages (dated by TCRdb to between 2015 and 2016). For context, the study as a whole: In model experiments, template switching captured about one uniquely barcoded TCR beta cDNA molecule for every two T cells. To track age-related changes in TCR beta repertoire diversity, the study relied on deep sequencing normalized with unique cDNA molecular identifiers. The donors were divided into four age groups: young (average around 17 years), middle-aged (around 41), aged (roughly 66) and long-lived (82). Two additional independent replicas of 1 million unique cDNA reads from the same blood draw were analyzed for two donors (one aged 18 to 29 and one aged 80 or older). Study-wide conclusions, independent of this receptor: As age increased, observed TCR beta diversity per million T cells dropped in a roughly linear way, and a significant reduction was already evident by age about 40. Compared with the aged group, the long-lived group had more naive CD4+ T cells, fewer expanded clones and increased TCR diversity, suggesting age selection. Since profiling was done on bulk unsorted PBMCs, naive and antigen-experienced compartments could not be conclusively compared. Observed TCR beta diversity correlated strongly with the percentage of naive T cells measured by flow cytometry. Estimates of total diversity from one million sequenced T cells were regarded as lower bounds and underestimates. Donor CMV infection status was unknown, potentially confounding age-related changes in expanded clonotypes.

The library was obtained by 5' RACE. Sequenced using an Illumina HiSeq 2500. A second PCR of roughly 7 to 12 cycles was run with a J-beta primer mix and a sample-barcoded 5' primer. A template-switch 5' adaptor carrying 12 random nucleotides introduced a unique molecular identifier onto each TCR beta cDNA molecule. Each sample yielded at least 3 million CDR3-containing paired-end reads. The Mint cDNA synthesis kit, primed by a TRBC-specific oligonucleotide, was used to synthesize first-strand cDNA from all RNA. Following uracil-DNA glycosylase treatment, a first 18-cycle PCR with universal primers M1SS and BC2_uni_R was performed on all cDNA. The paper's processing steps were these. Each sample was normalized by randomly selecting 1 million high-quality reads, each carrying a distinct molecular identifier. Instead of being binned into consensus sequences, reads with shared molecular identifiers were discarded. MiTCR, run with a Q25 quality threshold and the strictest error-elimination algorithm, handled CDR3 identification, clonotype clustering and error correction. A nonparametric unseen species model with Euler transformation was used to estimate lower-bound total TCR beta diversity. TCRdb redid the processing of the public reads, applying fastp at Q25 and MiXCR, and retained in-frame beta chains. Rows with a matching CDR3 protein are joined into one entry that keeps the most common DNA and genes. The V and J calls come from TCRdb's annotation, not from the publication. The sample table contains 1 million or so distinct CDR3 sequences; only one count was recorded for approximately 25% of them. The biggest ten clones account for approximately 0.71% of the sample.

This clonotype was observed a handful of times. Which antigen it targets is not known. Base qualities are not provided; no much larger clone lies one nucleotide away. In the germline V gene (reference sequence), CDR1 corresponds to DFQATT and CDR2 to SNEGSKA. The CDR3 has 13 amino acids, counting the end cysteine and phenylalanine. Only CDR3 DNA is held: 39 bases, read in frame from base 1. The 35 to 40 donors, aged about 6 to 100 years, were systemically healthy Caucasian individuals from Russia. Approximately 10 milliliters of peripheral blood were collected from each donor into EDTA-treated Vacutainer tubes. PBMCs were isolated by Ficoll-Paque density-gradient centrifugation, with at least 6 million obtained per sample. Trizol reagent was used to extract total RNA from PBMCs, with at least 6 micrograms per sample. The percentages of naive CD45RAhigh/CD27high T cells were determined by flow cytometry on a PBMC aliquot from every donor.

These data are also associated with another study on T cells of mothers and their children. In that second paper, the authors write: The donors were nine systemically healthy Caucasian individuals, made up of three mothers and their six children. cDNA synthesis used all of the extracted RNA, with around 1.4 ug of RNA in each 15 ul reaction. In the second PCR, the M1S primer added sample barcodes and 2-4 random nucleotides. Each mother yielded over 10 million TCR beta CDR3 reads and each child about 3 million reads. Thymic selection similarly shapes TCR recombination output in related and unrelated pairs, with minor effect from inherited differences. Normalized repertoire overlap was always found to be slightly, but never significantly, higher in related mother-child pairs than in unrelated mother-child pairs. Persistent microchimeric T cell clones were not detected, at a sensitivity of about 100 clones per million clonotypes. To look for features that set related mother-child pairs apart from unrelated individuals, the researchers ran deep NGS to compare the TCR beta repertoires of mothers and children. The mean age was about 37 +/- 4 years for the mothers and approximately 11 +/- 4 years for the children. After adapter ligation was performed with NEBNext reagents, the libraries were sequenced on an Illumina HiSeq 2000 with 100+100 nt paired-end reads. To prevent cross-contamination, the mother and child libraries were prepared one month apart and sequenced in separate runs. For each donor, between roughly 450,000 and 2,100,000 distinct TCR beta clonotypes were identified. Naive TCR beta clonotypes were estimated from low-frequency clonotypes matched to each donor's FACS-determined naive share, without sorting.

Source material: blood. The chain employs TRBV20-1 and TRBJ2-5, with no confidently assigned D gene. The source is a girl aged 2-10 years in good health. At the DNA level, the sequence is TGCAGGGGGAAAGGACGGGCAAAAGAGACCCAGTACTTC. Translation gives CRGKGRAKETQYF.